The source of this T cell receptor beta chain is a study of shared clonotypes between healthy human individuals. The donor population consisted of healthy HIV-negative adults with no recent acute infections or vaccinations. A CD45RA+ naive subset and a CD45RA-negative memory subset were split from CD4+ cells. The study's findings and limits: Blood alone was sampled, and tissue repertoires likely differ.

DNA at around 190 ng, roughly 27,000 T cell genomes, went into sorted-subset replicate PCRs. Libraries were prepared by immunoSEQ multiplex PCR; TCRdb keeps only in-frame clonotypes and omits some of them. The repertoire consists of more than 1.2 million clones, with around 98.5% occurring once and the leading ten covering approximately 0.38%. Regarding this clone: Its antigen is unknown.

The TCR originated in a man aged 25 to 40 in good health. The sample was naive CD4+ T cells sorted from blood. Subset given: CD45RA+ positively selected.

CDR3 residues: CASSLVPRGSGNTIYF. The DNA of the CDR3 is TGTGCCAGCAGCTTAGTACCCAGGGGCTCTGGAAACACCATATATTTT. The chain links TRBV11-2 to TRBJ1-3; D perhaps matches TRBD1 (6 bases). V lost 1 base to trimming and J lost 0 bases, with 10 bases between them. In germline, CDR1 is SGHAT, CDR2 FQNNGV. CDR3 length: 16 residues.